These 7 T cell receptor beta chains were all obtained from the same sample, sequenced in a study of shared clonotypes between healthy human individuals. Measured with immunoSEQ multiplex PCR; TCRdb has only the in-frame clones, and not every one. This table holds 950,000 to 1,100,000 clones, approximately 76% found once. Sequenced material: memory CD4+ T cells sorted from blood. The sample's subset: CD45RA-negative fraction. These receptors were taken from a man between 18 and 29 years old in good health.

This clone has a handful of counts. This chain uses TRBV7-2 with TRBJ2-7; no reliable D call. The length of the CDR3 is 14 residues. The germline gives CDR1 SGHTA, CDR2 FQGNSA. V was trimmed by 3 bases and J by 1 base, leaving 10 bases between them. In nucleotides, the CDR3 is TGTGCCAGCAGCTTCGGTACCGAATCCTACGAGCAGTACTTC. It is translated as CASSFGTESYEQYF.

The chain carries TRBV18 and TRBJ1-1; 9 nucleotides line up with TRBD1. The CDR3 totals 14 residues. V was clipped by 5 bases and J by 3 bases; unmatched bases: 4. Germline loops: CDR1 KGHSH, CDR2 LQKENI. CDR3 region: CASSSGQGHTEAFF. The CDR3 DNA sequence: TGTGCCAGCTCATCGGGACAGGGACACACTGAAGCTTTCTTT.

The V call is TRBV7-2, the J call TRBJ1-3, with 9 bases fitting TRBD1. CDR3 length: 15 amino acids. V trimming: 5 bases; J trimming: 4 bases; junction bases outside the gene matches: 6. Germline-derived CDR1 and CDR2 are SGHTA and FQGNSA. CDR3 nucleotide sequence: TGTGCCAGCAGCACAGGGGACAGGGTCGGAAACACCATATATTTT. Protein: CASSTGDRVGNTIYF.

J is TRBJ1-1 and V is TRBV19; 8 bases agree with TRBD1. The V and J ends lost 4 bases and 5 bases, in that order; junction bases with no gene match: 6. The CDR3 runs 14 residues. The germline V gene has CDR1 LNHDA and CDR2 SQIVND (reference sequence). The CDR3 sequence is CASSRQGLGTEAFF. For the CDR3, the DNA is TGTGCCAGTAGTAGACAGGGGTTGGGGACTGAAGCTTTCTTT.

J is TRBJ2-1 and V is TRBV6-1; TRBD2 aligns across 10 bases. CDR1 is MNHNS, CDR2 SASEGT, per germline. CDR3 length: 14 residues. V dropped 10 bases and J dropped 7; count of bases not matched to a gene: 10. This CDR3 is CATKTSGQINEQFF. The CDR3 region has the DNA TGTGCCACCAAGACTAGCGGGCAGATAAATGAGCAGTTCTTC.

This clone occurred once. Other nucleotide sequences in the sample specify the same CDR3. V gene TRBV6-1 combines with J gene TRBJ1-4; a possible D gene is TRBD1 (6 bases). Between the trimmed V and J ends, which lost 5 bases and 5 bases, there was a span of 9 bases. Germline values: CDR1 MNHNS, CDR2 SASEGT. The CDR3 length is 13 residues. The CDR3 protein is CASSPGANEKLFF. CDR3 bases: TGTGCCAGCAGTCCAGGGGCGAATGAAAAACTGTTTTTT.

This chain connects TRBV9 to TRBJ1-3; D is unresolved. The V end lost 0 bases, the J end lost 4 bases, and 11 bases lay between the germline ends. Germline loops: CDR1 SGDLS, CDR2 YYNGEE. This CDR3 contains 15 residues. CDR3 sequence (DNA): TGTGCCAGCAGCGTAGGCTCAGGTACAGGAAACACCATATATTTT. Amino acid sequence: CASSVGSGTGNTIYF.